One sample yielded the 25 T cell receptor beta chains listed below, sequenced in a study of T cell responses to AZD1222 COVID-19 vaccine. TCRdb keeps only in-frame clones here, not all; method: immunoSEQ multiplex PCR. The sample yields approximately 110,000 clones, roughly 87% seen once. This specimen consisted of peripheral blood, obtained on day 0 of AZD1222 vaccination. The receptors were sampled from an adult in good health.

The V gene is TRBV6-6, the J gene TRBJ1-6; D uncertain. Germline V gene data show CDR1 as MNHNY and CDR2 as SVGAGI (reference sequence). This CDR3 has 17 amino acids. Deletions cut 5 bases from V and 8 bases from J, with 22 bases between. CDR3: CASSRKASLALDSPLHF. DNA for the CDR3: TGTGCCAGCAGTCGTAAAGCCAGCCTCGCGTTGGATTCACCCCTCCACTTT.

This clone was recorded many times. The chain recombines TRBV7-8 with TRBJ1-6; no firm D call. From germline, CDR1 is SGHVS and CDR2 FQNEAQ. The CDR3 covers 17 residues. Trimming removed 5 bases from V and 5 bases from J, with 19 bases in between. CDR3 residues: CASSARTPSEHNSPLHF. DNA for the CDR3: TGTGCCAGCAGCGCACGGACTCCCTCAGAGCATAATTCACCCCTCCACTTT.

The J gene is TRBJ1-5, the V gene TRBV19; D remains ambiguous. The ends were cut back, 0 bases at V and 12 bases at J, with 18 bases in the middle. CDR1 and CDR2 from the germline V gene are LNHDA and SQIVND (reference sequence). This CDR3 is built from 15 residues. The CDR3 region is CASSIEYSPRRSQHF. The CDR3 DNA follows: TGTGCCAGTAGTATAGAATACAGCCCCCGGCGAAGCCAGCATTTT.

This chain joins TRBV9 and TRBJ2-3, with D possibly being TRBD2 (5 bases). CDR3 length: 14 amino acids. Trimming shortened V by 4 bases and J by 1 base, and 10 bases separated the two germline ends. Germline V gives CDR1 SGDLS, CDR2 YYNGEE. Here the CDR3 DNA reads TGTGCCAGCAGCTCTACTAGTCGCACAGATACGCAGTATTTT. Its translation: CASSSTSRTDTQYF.

This chain uses TRBV24-1 with TRBJ2-3; TRBD1 aligns across 7 bases. The CDR3 length is 15 residues. Germline assignment: CDR1 KGHDR and CDR2 SFDVKD. With V trimmed by 6 bases and J by 1 base, 6 bases remained unmatched. This CDR3 is CATSTGAEGTDTQYF. CDR3 nucleotide sequence: TGTGCCACCAGTACAGGGGCCGAAGGCACAGATACGCAGTATTTT.

The gene calls are TRBV10-3 and TRBJ2-1; TRBD1 matches 10 bases. Germline-derived CDR1 and CDR2 are ENHRY and SYGVKD. The length of the CDR3 is 13 residues. Unmatched junction bases numbered 0, after V lost 4 bases and J lost 6 bases. Here the CDR3 DNA reads TGTGCCATCAGTGGACAGGGGGCCAATGAGCAGTTCTTC. This gives the protein CAISGQGANEQFF.

V is TRBV2 and J is TRBJ1-4, with D maybe TRBD1 (5 bases). The CDR3 runs 17 residues. V dropped 0 bases and J dropped 7 bases, with 18 bases sitting between them. Germline V gene lookup returns CDR1 SNHLY and CDR2 FYNNEI. The CDR3 DNA reads as TGTGCCAGCAGTGAAGCGCTTCTGGGGGGAAGGGGTGAAAAACTGTTTTTT. It translates to CASSEALLGGRGEKLFF.

The chain links TRBV4-3 to TRBJ1-6, with D perhaps TRBD1 (5 bases). The germline V gene has CDR1 LGHNA and CDR2 YSLEER. V was cut by 1 base and J by 8 bases, with 12 bases left in between. This CDR3 has 15 residues. The CDR3 nucleotides are TGCGCCAGCAGCCAAGGGAAGGGGTGGGATTCACCCCTCCACTTT. This codes for CASSQGKGWDSPLHF.

The chain couples TRBV4-3 to TRBJ2-2, with 7 bases lining up with TRBD1. The CDR3 length is 17 residues. Germline lookup yields CDR1 LGHNA and CDR2 YSLEER. Trimming took 4 bases from V and 2 from J; bases not matched to a gene: 10. CDR3 in amino acids: CASSPLRDSYNTGELFF. Here the CDR3 DNA reads TGCGCCAGCAGCCCCCTACGGGACAGTTATAACACCGGGGAGCTGTTTTTT.

The chain joins TRBV2 to TRBJ1-2; TRBD1 might be the D (5 bases). Trimming took off 1 base at V and 0 bases at J, with 12 bases between the two ends. Germline V CDR1 and CDR2: SNHLY, FYNNEI. The CDR3 extends over 16 amino acids. CDR3 sequence (DNA): TGTGCCAGCAGTGAAGGTAGGGGCAAGACTAACTATGGCTACACCTTC. Protein product: CASSEGRGKTNYGYTF.

The chain links TRBV29-1 to TRBJ1-2, with a weak D call TRBD1 (6 bases). The V gene lost 0 bases and the J gene lost 7 bases, with 15 bases spanning the gap. The V gene's germline CDR1 is SQVTM and CDR2 ANQGSEA. This CDR3 contains 14 residues. The CDR3 DNA reads TGCAGCGTTGAAGATACAGGGTCCTCGGTTGGCTACACCTTC. This encodes CSVEDTGSSVGYTF.

This chain joins TRBV30 and TRBJ1-4; a possible D gene is TRBD1 (5 bases). Germline lookup yields CDR1 GTSNPN and CDR2 SVGIG (reference sequence). CDR3 length: 14 amino acids. Trimming took 3 bases from V and 6 from J, leaving 14 bases between them. The CDR3 region is CAWSRFGGDEKLFF. In DNA, the CDR3 is TGTGCCTGGAGCAGGTTTGGGGGGGATGAAAAACTGTTTTTT.

The chain has TRBV6-5 and TRBJ1-5; 9 bases line up with TRBD1. Trimming at V came to 6 bases and at J to 6 bases, leaving 6 bases not matched to a gene. This CDR3 comprises 14 residues. Germline CDR1 MNHEY, CDR2 SVGAGI. The CDR3 DNA reads as TGTGCCAGCAGCCCACAGGGGGCCGTTCAGCCCCAGCATTTT. Its protein product is CASSPQGAVQPQHF.

This chain links TRBV7-2 with TRBJ2-7; D is perhaps TRBD2 (5 bases). CDR3 length: 14 residues. Germline V CDR1 and CDR2: SGHTA, FQGNSA. The ends were cut back, 4 bases at V and 2 bases at J, with 12 bases in the middle. The CDR3 reads CASSSRTETYEQYF. CDR3 nucleotides: TGTGCCAGCAGCTCGCGGACTGAAACCTACGAGCAGTACTTC. Together with reference TRBV7-2 and TRBJ2-7, the CDR3 gives the full variable domain: GAGVSQSPSNKVTEKGKDVELRCDPISGHTALYWYRQSLGQGLEFLIYFQGNSAPDKSGLPSDRFSAERTGGSVSTLTIQRTQQEDSAVYLCASSSRTETYEQYFGPGTRLTVT.

The chain joins TRBV27 to TRBJ2-7; TRBD2 aligns across 8 bases. Germline lookup yields CDR1 MNHEY and CDR2 SMNVEV (reference sequence). CDR3 length: 11 amino acids. V lost 10 bases to trimming and J lost 7 bases; unmatched junction nucleotides: 6. The CDR3 reads CATRGGWEQYF. The CDR3 region has the DNA TGTGCCACCCGGGGGGGTTGGGAGCAGTACTTC.

The chain links TRBV6-5 to TRBJ2-7; D may match TRBD1 or TRBD2 (5 bases each). The germline CDR1 and CDR2 sequences are MNHEY and SVGAGI. CDR3 length: 13 amino acids. Trimming pared 2 bases from V and 1 base from J, leaving 6 bases between. This CDR3 reads CASSYGGSYEQYF. The DNA of the CDR3 is TGTGCCAGCAGTTACGGGGGTTCCTACGAGCAGTACTTC.

The J gene is TRBJ2-1, the V gene TRBV3-1 (or the pseudogene TRBV3-2); 8 bases are shared with TRBD2. Germline loops: CDR1 LGHDT, CDR2 YNNKEL (reference sequence). This CDR3 region has 14 residues. With V trimmed by 10 bases and J by 9 bases, 14 bases remained unmatched. The CDR3 loop is CATAGGGPRGEQFF. The CDR3 DNA follows: TGTGCCACCGCTGGCGGGGGGCCTCGGGGTGAGCAGTTCTTC.

The CDR3 DNA is TGTGCCAGCAGCCATGGGAACAGGCTCAATGAAGCTTTCTTT. It encodes CASSHGNRLNEAFF. The chain combines TRBV6-6 with TRBJ1-1; tentative D call: TRBD1 (5 bases). Germline CDR1 and CDR2: MNHNY and SVGAGI (reference sequence). Trimming removed 6 bases from V and 7 bases from J, with 18 bases in between. This CDR3 has 14 amino acids.

The rearrangement joins TRBV5-1 to TRBJ1-1, with D possibly TRBD1 on 6 matching bases. V lost 6 bases and J lost 8, with 17 bases in between. The CDR3 is 13 amino acids. CDR1 is SGHRS, CDR2 YFSETQ, per germline. The CDR3 nucleotides are TGCGCCAGCAAGCGCCCACCGGGGGCCGAAGCTTTCTTT. Encoded protein: CASKRPPGAEAFF.

This sequence joins TRBV11-2 and TRBJ2-7; D not certain. This CDR3 is 14 amino acids long. V was trimmed by 5 bases and J by 0 bases, leaving 11 bases between them. Looked up from germline, CDR1 is SGHAT and CDR2 is FQNNGV. CDR3 loop: CASSLGPSSYEQYF. As DNA, the CDR3 is TGTGCCAGCAGCCTCGGACCATCCTCCTACGAGCAGTACTTC.

This clone was seen only a few times. The chain recombines TRBV28 with TRBJ1-1, with 9 bases matching TRBD1. CDR1 MDHEN and CDR2 SYDVKM come from the germline V gene. This CDR3 contains 15 residues. V lost 6 bases, J lost 5 bases, and 10 bases stayed unmatched. The CDR3, as DNA: TGTGCCAGCAGCCAACCAGGACAGGGGTATACTGAAGCTTTCTTT. This codes for CASSQPGQGYTEAFF.

The chain couples TRBV19 to TRBJ1-5; D remains ambiguous. Trimming removed 10 bases from V and 3 bases from J, with 13 bases in between. From germline, CDR1 is LNHDA and CDR2 SQIVND (reference sequence). There are 13 residues in the CDR3. This CDR3 reads CATSFNFNQPQHF. The CDR3 DNA sequence: TGTGCCACCTCTTTCAACTTCAATCAGCCCCAGCATTTT.

This clone was detected once. V usage is TRBV5-4 and J usage is TRBJ1-2; the D gene is possibly TRBD1 (5 bases). The CDR3 contains 15 residues. Germline V lookup: CDR1 SGHNT, CDR2 YYREEE (reference sequence). The V end was cut by 5 bases, the J end by 1 base, with 15 bases between. CDR3 residues: CASSPWGSDNYGYTF. CDR3 bases: TGTGCCAGCAGTCCTTGGGGCTCAGATAACTATGGCTACACCTTC. The whole variable domain, filled in from reference TRBV5-4 and TRBJ1-2, reads ETGVTQSPTHLIKTRGQQVTLRCSSQSGHNTVSWYQQALGQGPQFIFQYYREEENGRGNFPPRFSGLQFPNYSSELNVNALELDDSALYLCASSPWGSDNYGYTFGSGTRLTVV.

The chain joins TRBV4-2 to TRBJ2-2, with 7 bases aligning to TRBD2. CDR3 length: 16 residues. The germline CDR1 and CDR2 sequences are LGHNA and YNFKEQ. With 4 bases clipped from V and 1 base from J, the junction kept 6 bases outside the gene matches. As DNA, the CDR3 is TGTGCCAGCAGCCTTACCGGGACTATGAACACCGGGGAGCTGTTTTTT. Its translation is CASSLTGTMNTGELFF.

The gene calls are TRBV28 and TRBJ1-2; D not certain. The CDR3 runs 14 residues. The V end lost 3 bases, the J end lost 8 bases, and 16 bases lay between the germline ends. Germline CDR1 is MDHEN and CDR2 is SYDVKM. CDR3 residues: CASSFGLLPGGYTF. The CDR3 DNA sequence: TGTGCCAGCAGTTTTGGACTCCTCCCAGGAGGCTACACCTTC.